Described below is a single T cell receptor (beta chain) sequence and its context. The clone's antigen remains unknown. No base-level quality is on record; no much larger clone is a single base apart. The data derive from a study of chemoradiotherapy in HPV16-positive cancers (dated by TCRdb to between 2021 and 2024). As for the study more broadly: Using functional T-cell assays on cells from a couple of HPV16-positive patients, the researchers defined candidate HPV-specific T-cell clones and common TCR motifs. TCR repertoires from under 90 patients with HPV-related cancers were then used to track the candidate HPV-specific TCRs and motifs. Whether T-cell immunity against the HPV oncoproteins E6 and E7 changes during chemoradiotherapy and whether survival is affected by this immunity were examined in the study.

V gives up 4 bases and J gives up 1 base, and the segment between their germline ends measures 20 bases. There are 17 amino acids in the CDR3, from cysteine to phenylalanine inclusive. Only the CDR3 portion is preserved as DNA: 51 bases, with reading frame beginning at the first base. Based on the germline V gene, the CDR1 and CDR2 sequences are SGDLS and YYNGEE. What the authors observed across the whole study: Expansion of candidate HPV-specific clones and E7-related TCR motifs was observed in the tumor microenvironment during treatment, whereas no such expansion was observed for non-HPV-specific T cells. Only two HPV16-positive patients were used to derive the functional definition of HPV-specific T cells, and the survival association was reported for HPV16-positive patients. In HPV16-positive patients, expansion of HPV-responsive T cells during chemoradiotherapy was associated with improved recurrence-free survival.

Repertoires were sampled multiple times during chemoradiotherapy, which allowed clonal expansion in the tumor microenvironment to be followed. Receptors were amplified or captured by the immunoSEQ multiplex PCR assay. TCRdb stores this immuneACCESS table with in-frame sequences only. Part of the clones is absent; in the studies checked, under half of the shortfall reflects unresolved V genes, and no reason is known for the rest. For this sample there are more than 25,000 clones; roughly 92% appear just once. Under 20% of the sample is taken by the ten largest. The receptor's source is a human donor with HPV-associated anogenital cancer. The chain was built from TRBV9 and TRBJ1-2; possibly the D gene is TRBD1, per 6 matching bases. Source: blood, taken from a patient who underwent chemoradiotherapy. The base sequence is TGTGCCAGCAGCCTAGGGAGCGCAGGGGAGGGTAACTATGGCTACACCTTC. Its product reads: CASSLGSAGEGNYGYTF.